Listed below are T cell receptor beta chains from one sample, sequenced in a study of OX40 agonist ivuxolimab in advanced cancers. The protocol was immunoSEQ multiplex PCR, while the TCRdb copy is restricted to in-frame clones and leaves out a portion. The sample carries 80,000 to 85,000 clones, approximately 86% recorded once. The sample consisted of CD4+ or CD8+ T cells sorted from blood, taken in a trial of the OX40 agonist ivuxolimab. All receptors derive from an adult with an advanced solid tumor such as melanoma, head and neck, liver or kidney cancer. CDR3s include the opening cysteine and the closing phenylalanine or tryptophan. D genes are given only for firm matches. Clone size is given for some rows only: seen once, a few or many times, or a class if the clone is expanded.

V	length	D	J	size	DNA	CDR3
TRBV27	15	NA	TRBJ1-1	once	TGTGCCAGCATTTCGCTCGGGACGGCGAACACTGAAGCTTTCTTT	CASISLGTANTEAFF
TRBV2	15	TRBD2	TRBJ2-1	NA	TGTGCCAGCAGTACTGCTAGCGGCCCCTACAATGAGCAGTTCTTC	CASSTASGPYNEQFF
TRBV7-8	16	TRBD1	TRBJ2-3	NA	TGTGCCAGCAGCTCAACCGGGACAGGGGTCACAGATACGCAGTATTTT	CASSSTGTGVTDTQYF
TRBV14	14	TRBD1	TRBJ1-1	few	TGTGCCAGCAGCCAAATCCAGGGGGCCACTGAAGCTTTCTTT	CASSQIQGATEAFF
TRBV11-2	16	NA	TRBJ2-3	NA	TGTGCCAGCAGCTCCCACGGGAGCTCTAGCACAGATACGCAGTATTTT	CASSSHGSSSTDTQYF
TRBV29-1	13	TRBD1	TRBJ2-7	NA	TGCAGCGTGGGGACAGGGAGGGCCTACGAGCAGTACTTC	CSVGTGRAYEQYF
TRBV27	18	NA	TRBJ1-2	once	TGTGCCAGCAGTTCCCGGGACCAGGGCGGGGGTTCTCCCCCAACGTACACCTTC	CASSSRDQGGGSPPTYTF
TRBV7-6	14	NA	TRBJ2-1	NA	TGTGCCAGCAGCTTAGCGGGAGGAAGCAATGAGCAGTTCTTC	CASSLAGGSNEQFF
TRBV2	15	TRBD2	TRBJ2-7	NA	TGTGCCAGCAGTGTCCAGGCGGGGGGGCCCTACGAGCAGTACTTC	CASSVQAGGPYEQYF
TRBV27	14	NA	TRBJ2-1	NA	TGTGCCAGCAGTTTACAAGACCAATACAATGAGCAGTTCTTC	CASSLQDQYNEQFF
TRBV19	16	NA	TRBJ1-2	NA	TGTGCCAGTAGTATAGATCGGTTCCGACAGAGCGATGGCTACACCTTC	CASSIDRFRQSDGYTF
TRBV11-2	13	NA	TRBJ2-5	NA	TGTGCCAGCAGCTCGACAGTCCAAGAGACCCAGTACTTC	CASSSTVQETQYF
TRBV13	15	NA	TRBJ2-1	NA	TGTGCCAGCAGCCCTTGGAGGAGCTCCTACAATGAGCAGTTCTTC	CASSPWRSSYNEQFF
TRBV5-3	15	NA	TRBJ2-7	NA	TGTGCCAGAAGCTTGCCCCCAGGGCCTCTAGAGGAGCAGTACTTC	CARSLPPGPLEEQYF
TRBV5-6	13	NA	TRBJ1-2	NA	TGTGCCAGCAGCTTGGGAATAGGGAGTGGCTACACCTTC	CASSLGIGSGYTF